This TCR beta chain was identified during a study of patients and donors after allogeneic stem cell transplantation. Each CDR3 protein is one row after TCRdb ran MiXCR on the RT-PCR reads. The sample includes over 400,000 distinct CDR3 sequences, 16% of them seen just once. The CDR3 loop spans 17 amino acids. The V end lost 3 bases, the J end lost 7 bases, and 22 bases lay between the germline ends. CDR1 MGHRA and CDR2 YSYEKL come from the germline V gene. The receptor comes from a human donor who was either an allogeneic HSCT recipient or a stem cell or donor lymphocyte infusion donor (not recorded which). It is not recorded whose cells these are; they may come from a transplant donor. Sequenced: blood, either unsorted or a sorted T cell fraction (not recorded which). The genes are TRBV4-1 and TRBJ1-3; a weak D match, TRBD1 (5 bases). The CDR3: CASSQSPGRRRGNTIYF. CDR3 DNA: TGCGCCAGCAGCCAGAGTCCCGGGCGGAGACGGGGGAACACCATATATTTT.